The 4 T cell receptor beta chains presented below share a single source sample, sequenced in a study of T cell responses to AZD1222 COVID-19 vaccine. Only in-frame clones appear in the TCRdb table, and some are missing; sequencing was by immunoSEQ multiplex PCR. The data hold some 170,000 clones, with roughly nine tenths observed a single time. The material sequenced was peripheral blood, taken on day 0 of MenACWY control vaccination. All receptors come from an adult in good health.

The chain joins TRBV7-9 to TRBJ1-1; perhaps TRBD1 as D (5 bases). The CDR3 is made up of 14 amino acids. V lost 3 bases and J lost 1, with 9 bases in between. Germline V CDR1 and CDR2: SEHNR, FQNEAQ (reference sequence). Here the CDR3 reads CASSLMGGNTEAFF. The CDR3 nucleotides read TGTGCCAGCAGCTTGATGGGGGGGAACACTGAAGCTTTCTTT.

The CDR3 region has the DNA TGCGCCAGCAGCCAAGAGAACCGGGTTCCAAAACTGTTTTTT. Amino acids: CASSQENRVPKLFF. The rearrangement joins TRBV4-1 to TRBJ1-4; D gene unclear. The V gene lost 0 bases and the J gene lost 10 bases, with 12 bases spanning the gap. The CDR3 runs 14 residues. Per germline, CDR1 MGHRA and CDR2 YSYEKL.

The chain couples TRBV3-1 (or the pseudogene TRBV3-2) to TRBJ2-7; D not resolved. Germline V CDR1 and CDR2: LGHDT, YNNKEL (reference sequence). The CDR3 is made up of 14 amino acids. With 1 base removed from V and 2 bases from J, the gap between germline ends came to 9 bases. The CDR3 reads CASSQAGQAYEQYF. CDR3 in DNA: TGTGCCAGCAGCCAAGCGGGTCAGGCCTACGAGCAGTACTTC.

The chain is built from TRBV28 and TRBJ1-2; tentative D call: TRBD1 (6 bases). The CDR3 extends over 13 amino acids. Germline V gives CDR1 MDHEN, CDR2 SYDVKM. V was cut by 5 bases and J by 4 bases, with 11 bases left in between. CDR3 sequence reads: CASSVTGGYGYTF. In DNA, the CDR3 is TGTGCCAGCAGTGTGACAGGCGGCTATGGCTACACCTTC.